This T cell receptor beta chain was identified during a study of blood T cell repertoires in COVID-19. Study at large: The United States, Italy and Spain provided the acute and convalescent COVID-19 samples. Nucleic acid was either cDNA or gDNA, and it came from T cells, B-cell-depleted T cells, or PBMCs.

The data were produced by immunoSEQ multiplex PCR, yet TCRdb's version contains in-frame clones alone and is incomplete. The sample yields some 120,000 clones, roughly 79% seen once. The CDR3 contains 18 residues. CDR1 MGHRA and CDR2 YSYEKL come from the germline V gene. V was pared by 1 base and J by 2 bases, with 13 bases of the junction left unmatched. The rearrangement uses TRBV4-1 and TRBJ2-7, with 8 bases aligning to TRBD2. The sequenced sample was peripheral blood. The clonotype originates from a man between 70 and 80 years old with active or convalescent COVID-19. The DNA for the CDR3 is TGCGCCAGCAGCCAAGCGATTCGGGGCACTAGCGGCCCCTACGAGCAGTACTTC. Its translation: CASSQAIRGTSGPYEQYF.